The 5 T cell receptor beta chains presented below share a single source sample, sequenced in a study of persistence of HIV-infected CD4 T cells. Cells were stimulated with CMV-infected fibroblast lysates at approximately 10 ug/mL. Sorted nonresponding memory CD4+ T cells were CD40L-negative, CD69-negative, CD45RO-high. Their target antigens are unknown. Sequencing used immunoSEQ version 4 in survey mode. TCRdb keeps only in-frame clones here, not all; method: immunoSEQ multiplex PCR. The profile covers 48,000 or so clones, with 75% to 85% appearing a single time and around 3% taken by the ten largest. Source: CD4+ T cells sorted from PBMCs after approximately 19-hour stimulation, taken from a patient who received antiretroviral therapy. Every receptor here comes from an adult man with HIV who was CMV-seropositive.

The chain is built from TRBV10-3 and TRBJ2-1; a possible D gene is TRBD1 (5 bases). The CDR3 consists of 14 residues. In germline, CDR1 is ENHRY, CDR2 SYGVKD. Trimming cost V 10 bases and J 6 bases, with 19 bases left between them. CDR3 in amino acids: CATNGRDDGNEQFF. In nucleotides, the CDR3 is TGTGCCACTAACGGCAGGGATGACGGCAATGAGCAGTTCTTC.

Regarding this clone: A much larger clone differs by one base, so this may be a read error. This same CDR3 is encoded by further DNA sequences in the sample. CDR3 nucleotides: TGTGCCAGCAGTCCCCGACAGGGGAACACTGAAGCTTTCTTT. It yields the protein CASSPRQGNTEAFF. This chain links TRBV27 with TRBJ1-1; TRBD1 aligns across 7 bases. Germline CDR1 is MNHEY and CDR2 is SMNVEV (reference sequence). This CDR3 region has 14 residues. V gave up 5 bases and J gave up 1 base; unmatched junction bases: 4.

The chain joins TRBV7-9 to TRBJ1-5; TRBD1 might be the D (5 bases). In germline, CDR1 is SEHNR, CDR2 FQNEAQ (reference sequence). V was trimmed by 5 bases and J by 4 bases, leaving 21 bases between them. This CDR3 comprises 17 residues. DNA of the CDR3: TGTGCCAGCAGCCCCCGGGGGGGGGATTTGACTAATCAGCCCCAGCATTTT. Residues: CASSPRGGDLTNQPQHF.

V usage is TRBV5-1 and J usage is TRBJ2-2; D is uncertain. CDR3 size: 13 residues. Per germline, CDR1 SGHRS and CDR2 YFSETQ. Trimming removed 0 bases from V and 5 bases from J, with 5 bases in between. CDR3 bases: TGCGCCAGCAGCTTGGTCCAAACCGGGGAGCTGTTTTTT. It translates to CASSLVQTGELFF.

This clone has just a few counts. This rearrangement joins TRBV6-6 to TRBJ2-1; 8 nucleotides align to TRBD1. This CDR3 has 14 amino acids. V shed 5 bases, J shed 4 bases, and the junction held 4 bases outside the gene matches. CDR1 MNHNY and CDR2 SVGAGI come from the germline V gene (reference sequence). The CDR3 nucleotides are TGTGCCAGCAGTCCGGGACAGGTTTACAATGAGCAGTTCTTC. It encodes CASSPGQVYNEQFF.